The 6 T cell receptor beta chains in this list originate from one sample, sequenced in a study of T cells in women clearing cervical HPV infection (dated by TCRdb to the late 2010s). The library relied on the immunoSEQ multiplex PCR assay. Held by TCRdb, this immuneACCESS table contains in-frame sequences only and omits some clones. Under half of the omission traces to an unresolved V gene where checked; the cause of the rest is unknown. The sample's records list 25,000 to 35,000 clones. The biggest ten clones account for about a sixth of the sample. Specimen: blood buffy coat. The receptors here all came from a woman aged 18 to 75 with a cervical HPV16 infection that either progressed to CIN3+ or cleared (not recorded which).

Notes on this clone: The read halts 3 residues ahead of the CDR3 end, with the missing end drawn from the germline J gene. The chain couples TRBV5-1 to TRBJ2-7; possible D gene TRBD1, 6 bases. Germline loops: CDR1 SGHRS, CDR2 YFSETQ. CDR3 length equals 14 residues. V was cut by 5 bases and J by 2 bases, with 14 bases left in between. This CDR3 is CASRGEQGPYEQYF. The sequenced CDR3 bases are TGCGCCAGCAGGGGTGAACAGGGTCCCTACGAG.

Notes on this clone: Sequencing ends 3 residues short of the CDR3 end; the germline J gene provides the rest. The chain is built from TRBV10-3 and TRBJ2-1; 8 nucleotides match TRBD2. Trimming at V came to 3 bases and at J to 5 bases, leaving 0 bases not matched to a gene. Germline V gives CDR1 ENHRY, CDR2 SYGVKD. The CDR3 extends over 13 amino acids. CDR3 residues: CAISELADNEQFF. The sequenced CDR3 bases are TGTGCCATCAGTGAACTAGCGGACAATGAG.

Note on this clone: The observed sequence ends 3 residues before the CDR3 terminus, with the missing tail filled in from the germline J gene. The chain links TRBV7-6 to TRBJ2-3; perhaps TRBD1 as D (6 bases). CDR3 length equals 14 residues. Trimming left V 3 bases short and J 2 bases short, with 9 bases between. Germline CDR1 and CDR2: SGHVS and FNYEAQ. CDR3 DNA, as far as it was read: TGTGCCAGCAGCTTGGGGGCAGACACAGATACG. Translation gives CASSLGADTDT. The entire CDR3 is CASSLGADTDTQYF.

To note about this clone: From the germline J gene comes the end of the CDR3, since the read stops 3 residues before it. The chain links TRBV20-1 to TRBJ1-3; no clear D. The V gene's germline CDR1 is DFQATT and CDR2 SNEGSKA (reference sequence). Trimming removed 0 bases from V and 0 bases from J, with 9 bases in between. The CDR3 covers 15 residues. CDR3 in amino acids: CSAREGPSSGNTIYF. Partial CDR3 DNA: TGCAGTGCTAGAGAAGGTCCCTCCTCTGGAAACACC.

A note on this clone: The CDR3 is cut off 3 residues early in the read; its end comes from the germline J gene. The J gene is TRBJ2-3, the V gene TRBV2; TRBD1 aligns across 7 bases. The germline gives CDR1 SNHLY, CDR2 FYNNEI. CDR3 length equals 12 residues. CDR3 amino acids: CASSGDRETQYF. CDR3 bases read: TGTGCCAGCAGTGGGGACAGAGAGACG.

The CDR3 spells CASSQGLADSSYEQYF. The sequenced part of the CDR3 DNA is TGTGCCAGCAGTCAAGGACTAGCGGACAGCTCCTACGAG. The chain couples TRBV2 to TRBJ2-7, with 10 bases lining up with TRBD2. The read terminates 3 residues before the CDR3 end, so the remaining end is supplied by the germline J gene. Germline lookup yields CDR1 SNHLY and CDR2 FYNNEI. CDR3 size: 16 residues. V lost 5 bases and J lost 0; bases outside the gene matches: 7.